Presented here are 13 T cell receptor beta chains from one specimen sequenced in a study of CD8 T cells in Susac syndrome (dated by TCRdb to the late 2010s). To prepare the library, the immunoSEQ multiplex PCR assay was applied. RNA was extracted with the RNeasy kit and roughly 0.45 to 1 ug was reverse transcribed using random hexamers. TCRdb trimmed public reads at Q25 via fastp, called clones via MiXCR and kept in-frame beta chains. All rows with the same CDR3 protein become a single entry with the most common DNA and genes. This sample gives about 430,000 distinct CDR3 sequences in total; around 83% of them show up just once. 0.12% of the sample lies in the top ten. Sequencing input: CD8+ T cells from PBMCs. Source of these receptors: a human donor with multiple sclerosis.

The genes are TRBV10-3 and TRBJ2-3, with 9 bases that match TRBD2. The CDR3 has 20 amino acids. Germline trimming cut 10 bases from V and 1 base from J; bases unmatched to any gene: 24. Germline assignment: CDR1 ENHRY and CDR2 SYGVKD. CDR3 DNA sequence: TGTGCCAACAGCCTCCTAGGTAGCGGGGGTCACATCCTAGGCACAGATACGCAGTATTTT. It is translated as CANSLLGSGGHILGTDTQYF.

The sample holds one count of this clonotype. The chain has TRBV19 and TRBJ2-1, with 8 bases identical to TRBD2. CDR1 is LNHDA and CDR2 is SQIVND in the germline V gene (reference sequence). V shed 0 bases, J shed 0 bases, and the junction held 1 base outside the gene matches. CDR3 size: 16 residues. CDR3 sequence: CASSIDGRASYNEQFF. In nucleotides, the CDR3 is TGTGCCAGTAGTATAGACGGGAGGGCCTCCTACAATGAGCAGTTCTTC.

This CDR3 is CASSESNSLYQPQHF. In DNA, the CDR3 is TGCGCCAGCAGTGAGTCAAACAGCCTCTATCAGCCCCAGCATTTT. The chain links TRBV10-2 to TRBJ1-5; D is ambiguous. Per the germline V gene, CDR1 is WSHSY and CDR2 is SAAADI. V was pared by 0 bases and J by 5 bases, with 11 bases between. The CDR3 covers 15 residues.

This chain links TRBV7-9 with TRBJ2-2; 9 positions agree with TRBD1. The CDR3 spans 17 residues. The V segment lost 4 bases and the J segment 2 bases; nucleotides outside the gene matches: 8. Germline V gene data show CDR1 as SEHNR and CDR2 as FQNEAQ (reference sequence). Here the CDR3 reads CASSSYPGQGNTGELFF. The CDR3 DNA reads as TGTGCCAGCAGCTCGTACCCGGGACAGGGAAACACCGGGGAGCTGTTTTTT.

The V call is TRBV10-3, the J call TRBJ2-1, with 7 bases matching TRBD2. CDR1 and CDR2 from the germline V gene are ENHRY and SYGVKD. CDR3 length: 20 residues. V was pared by 1 base and J by 0 bases, with 15 bases of the junction left unmatched. The CDR3 reads CAISELVMRGGSSSYNEQFF. As DNA, the CDR3 is TGTGCCATCAGTGAGTTGGTTATGCGCGGGGGATCGAGCTCCTACAATGAGCAGTTCTTC.

The chain uses TRBV5-6 and TRBJ1-2; perhaps TRBD1 as D (6 bases). Germline CDR1 and CDR2: SGHDT and YYEEEE. CDR3 size: 15 residues. The V end was cut by 4 bases, the J end by 1 base, with 14 bases between. The CDR3 sequence is CASSGIRQVNYGYTF. CDR3 nucleotide sequence: TGTGCCAGCAGCGGGATCCGACAGGTTAACTATGGCTACACCTTC.

In its sample, this clonotype was seen once. This rearrangement joins TRBV10-2 to TRBJ1-6; D may be TRBD1 (5 bases). There are 16 residues in the CDR3. Trimming took off 2 bases at V and 3 bases at J, with 11 bases between the two ends. Per the germline V gene, CDR1 is WSHSY and CDR2 is SAAADI. The CDR3 spells CASSEGGEFYNSPLHF. The CDR3 nucleotides read TGCGCCAGCAGTGAGGGGGGGGAGTTCTATAATTCACCCCTCCACTTT.

The chain employs TRBV20-1 and TRBJ2-1; TRBD1 aligns across 7 bases. The V segment lost 5 bases and the J segment 6 bases; nucleotides outside the gene matches: 4. This CDR3 is built from 12 residues. Looked up from germline, CDR1 is DFQATT and CDR2 is SNEGSKA (reference sequence). This chain's CDR3 is CSAPGQRNEQFF. CDR3 in DNA: TGCAGTGCTCCGGGACAGCGCAATGAGCAGTTCTTC.

V is TRBV7-6 and J is TRBJ2-7; D remains unclear. Germline V gene lookup returns CDR1 SGHVS and CDR2 FNYEAQ. The CDR3 sequence is 14 residues long. V was trimmed by 5 bases and J by 1 base, leaving 12 bases between them. In nucleotides, the CDR3 is TGTGCCAGCAGCCCTGGGCTGCTTTCCTACGAGCAGTACTTC. This sequence encodes CASSPGLLSYEQYF.

CDR3 DNA: TGTGCCTGGCGGTTGGATGGGGAGCTGTTTTTT. Translation: CAWRLDGELFF. The chain is built from TRBV30 and TRBJ2-2; no definite D call. Trimming left V 5 bases short and J 8 bases short, with 9 bases between. Germline CDR1 GTSNPN, CDR2 SVGIG (reference sequence). The CDR3 sequence is 11 residues long. The whole variable domain, remainder taken from reference TRBV30 and TRBJ2-2, is SQTIHQWPATLVQPVGSPLSLECTVEGTSNPNLYWYRQAAGRGLQLLFYSVGIGQISSEVPQNLSASRPQDRQFILSSKKLLLSDSGFYLCAWRLDGELFFGEGSRLTVL.

This clonotype was counted between two and nine times. This chain links TRBV7-9 with TRBJ2-2, with D uncertain. Germline CDR1 and CDR2: SEHNR and FQNEAQ (reference sequence). V dropped 5 bases and J dropped 1 base, with 14 bases sitting between them. The CDR3 loop spans 16 amino acids. The CDR3 region has the DNA TGTGCCAGCAGCCCTCGGTTTACAGTGAACACCGGGGAGCTGTTTTTT. Protein product: CASSPRFTVNTGELFF.

This clonotype appeared once. The gene calls are TRBV5-4 and TRBJ1-4; 7 nucleotides match TRBD1. CDR3 length: 14 residues. The J segment lost 11 bases and the V segment lost 4 bases, leaving 11 bases of the junction unmatched. Germline CDR1 reads SGHNT; CDR2 reads YYREEE (reference sequence). In nucleotides, the CDR3 is TGTGCCAGCAGCCCGGGACAGCCACCGGGCAAACTGTTTTTT. Amino acids: CASSPGQPPGKLFF.

The chain links TRBV28 to TRBJ1-5; possibly TRBD1 for D (6 bases). V gave up 7 bases and J gave up 1 base, with 11 bases separating them. Germline V gives CDR1 MDHEN, CDR2 SYDVKM. The CDR3 totals 14 residues. The CDR3, as DNA: TGTGCCAGCAAGGATCAGGGGAGCAATCAGCCCCAGCATTTT. Translating gives CASKDQGSNQPQHF.